The sequence of this TCR beta chain was determined in a study of blood T cell repertoires in COVID-19. Study as a whole: The analysed material was cDNA or gDNA that came from T cells, B-cell-depleted T cells, or PBMCs.

Participant reports of clinical history set cohort assignment. Profiling relied on immunoSEQ multiplex PCR, and the TCRdb table lists in-frame clones only, not all of them. The sample lists 350,000 to 450,000 clones; about nine tenths were seen once. On this clone: The same CDR3 is also encoded by other DNA sequences in this sample.

CDR3 length: 14 amino acids. The junction had 4 bases not matched to a gene; V was cut back by 6 bases and J by 1 base. In germline, CDR1 is SEHNR, CDR2 FQNEAQ (reference sequence). This rearrangement joins TRBV7-9 to TRBJ1-1; 8 positions agree with TRBD1. This clonotype was obtained from a woman in her 30s who had recovered from COVID-19. The specimen sequenced was PBMCs or T cells enriched from blood (not recorded which). CDR3 sequence reads: CASSSGQGNTEAFF. In nucleotides, the CDR3 is TGTGCCAGCAGTTCCGGACAGGGGAACACTGAAGCTTTCTTT.